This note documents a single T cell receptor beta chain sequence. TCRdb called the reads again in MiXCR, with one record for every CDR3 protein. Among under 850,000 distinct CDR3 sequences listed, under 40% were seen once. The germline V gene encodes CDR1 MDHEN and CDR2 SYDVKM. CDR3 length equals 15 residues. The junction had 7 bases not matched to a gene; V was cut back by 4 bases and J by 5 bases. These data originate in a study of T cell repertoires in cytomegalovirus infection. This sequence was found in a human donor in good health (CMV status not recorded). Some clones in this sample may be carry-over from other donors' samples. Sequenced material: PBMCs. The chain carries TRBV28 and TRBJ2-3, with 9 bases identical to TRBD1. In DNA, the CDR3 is TGTGCCAGCAGTTCTCCGGGACAGGGACAAGATACGCAGTATTTT. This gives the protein CASSSPGQGQDTQYF.